The 23 T cell receptor beta chains given below trace back to one sample, sequenced in a study of T-cell reconstitution after alpha-beta-depleted transplantation in children (dated by TCRdb to 2015 to 2016). The sample's treatment or condition label, in plain terms: allogeneic hematopoietic cell transplantation with graft depleted of TCRalphabeta T cells and CD19 B cells. The library was generated by PCR. The sequencer listed for this sample is Illumina HiSeq 2500. TCR libraries were prepared with molecular barcoding, using unique molecular identifiers to normalize TCRbeta repertoire quantification. TCRdb itself trimmed the public reads at Q25 with fastp, ran MiXCR and retained productive beta chains. Entries that share a CDR3 protein sequence are merged under the most common genes and DNA. Within this sample are about 580,000 distinct CDR3 sequences, with around 23% of them counted one time only. The ten largest clones represent approximately 14% of the sample.

The sample was PBMCs, mostly from graft donor cells, taken 360 days after TCRalphabeta/CD19-depleted stem cell transplant. These receptor sequences come from a boy in the first two years of life who had a stem cell transplant for acute myeloid leukemia, so the T cells may come from the graft donor.

The rearrangement joins TRBV20-1 to TRBJ1-1; the D gene is possibly TRBD1 (6 bases). Germline CDR1 and CDR2: DFQATT and SNEGSKA (reference sequence). V lost 5 bases to trimming and J lost 2 bases, with 15 bases between them. The CDR3 is made up of 14 amino acids. The CDR3 DNA follows: TGCAGTGCTCGTCTACAGGGACTCAACACTGAAGCTTTCTTT. Protein product: CSARLQGLNTEAFF.

This clonotype has a count of ten or more. The CDR3 coding sequence is TGTGCCAGCAGCTTCCTCGAAGGGGAGCTGTTTTTT. It encodes CASSFLEGELFF. The genes are TRBV7-2 and TRBJ2-2, with D hard to call. V was cut by 3 bases and J by 8 bases, with 7 bases left in between. In germline, CDR1 is SGHTA, CDR2 FQGNSA. The CDR3 spans 12 residues.

This clonotype was counted ten times or more. This rearrangement joins TRBV29-1 to TRBJ1-1; no firm D call. Trimming shortened V by 2 bases and J by 1 base, and 11 bases separated the two germline ends. The CDR3 is made up of 14 amino acids. In germline, CDR1 is SQVTM, CDR2 ANQGSEA. This CDR3 is CSVELGRANTEAFF. In DNA form, the CDR3 reads TGCAGCGTTGAACTGGGGAGGGCGAACACTGAAGCTTTCTTT. The variable domain in full, completed from reference TRBV29-1 and TRBJ1-1, reads SAVISQKPSRDICQRGTSLTIQCQVDSQVTMMFWYRQQPGQSLTLIATANQGSEATYESGFVIDKFPISRPNLTFSTLTVSNMSPEDSSIYLCSVELGRANTEAFFGQGTRLTVV.

This clonotype appeared a few times. The chain combines TRBV29-1 with TRBJ1-1; D possibly corresponds to TRBD1 (6 bases). V lost 2 bases, J lost 4 bases, and 17 bases lay in between. Germline V CDR1 and CDR2: SQVTM, ANQGSEA. This CDR3 has 15 amino acids. This chain's CDR3 is CSVEPEGGMVTEAFF. The CDR3 DNA is TGCAGCGTTGAACCCGAAGGGGGTATGGTCACTGAAGCTTTCTTT.

The sample holds a few counts of this clonotype. The chain links TRBV20-1 to TRBJ2-3, with D perhaps matching TRBD1 (6 bases). Germline CDR1 and CDR2: DFQATT and SNEGSKA (reference sequence). The ends were cut back, 6 bases at V and 4 bases at J, with 17 bases in the middle. The CDR3 is 14 amino acids. In DNA, the CDR3 is TGCAGTGCGGTTGGGCGGTCAGGGGCAGATACGCAGTATTTT. Encoded protein: CSAVGRSGADTQYF.

Ten or more counts support this clonotype. The V gene is TRBV12-3 or TRBV12-4, the J gene TRBJ1-5, with a weak D call TRBD1 (6 bases). Trimming removed 6 bases at V and 6 bases at J, with 9 bases between. There are 12 residues in the CDR3. The CDR3 coding sequence is TGTGCCAGCAGGAGGGGGGTTCAGCCCCAGCATTTT. Its translation: CASRRGVQPQHF.

This clonotype was found a few times. V usage is TRBV5-1 and J usage is TRBJ2-7, with D uncertain. Between the trimmed V and J ends, which lost 4 bases and 1 base, there was a span of 18 bases. CDR3 length: 16 residues. CDR1 SGHRS and CDR2 YFSETQ come from the germline V gene. The chain's CDR3 is CASSRRVAEVSYEQYV. The CDR3 DNA reads as TGCGCCAGCAGCCGGCGCGTGGCAGAAGTTTCCTACGAGCAGTACGTC.

In its sample, this clonotype was seen a few times. The chain combines TRBV29-1 with TRBJ2-6, with 7 bases aligning to TRBD1. The CDR3 extends over 15 amino acids. Per germline, CDR1 SQVTM and CDR2 ANQGSEA. V lost 7 bases to trimming and J lost 1 base; unmatched junction nucleotides: 7. The CDR3 here is CSAAGTVSGANVLTF. The CDR3 bases are TGCAGCGCTGCTGGGACAGTATCTGGGGCCAACGTCCTGACTTTC.

This chain links TRBV10-3 with TRBJ2-7; D not certain. Germline V lookup: CDR1 ENHRY, CDR2 SYGVKD. The CDR3 runs 12 residues. V shed 2 bases and J shed 3 bases, with 5 bases lying between them. The CDR3 loop reads CAISEGYYEQYF. CDR3 nucleotide sequence: TGTGCCATCAGTGAGGGATACTACGAGCAGTACTTC.

The chain is built from TRBV29-1 and TRBJ2-5; 11 bases are shared with TRBD1. CDR3 length: 14 amino acids. V lost 6 bases, J lost 4 bases, and 7 bases stayed unmatched. From germline, CDR1 is SQVTM and CDR2 ANQGSEA. CDR3 nucleotide sequence: TGCAGCGTCCTGGACAGGGGGCCTCCAGAGACCCAGTACTTC. It yields the protein CSVLDRGPPETQYF.

The table lists this clonotype with a few counts. The chain has TRBV7-2 and TRBJ2-2; D uncertain. Germline V CDR1 and CDR2: SGHTA, FQGNSA. This CDR3 has 15 amino acids. V was pared by 5 bases and J by 5 bases, with 15 bases between. The DNA for the CDR3 is TGTGCCAGCAGCCTAGTTGTAGGGATAACCGGGGAGCTGTTTTTT. Its protein is CASSLVVGITGELFF.

This clonotype was detected many times. The V gene is TRBV6-5, the J gene TRBJ2-7; possibly TRBD2 for D (5 bases). This CDR3 contains 11 residues. Germline V gene lookup returns CDR1 MNHEY and CDR2 SVGAGI. The DNA of the CDR3 is TGTGCTGCGGAGGATTCCTACGAGCAGTACGTC. Translation: CAAEDSYEQYV.

This clonotype showed up many times. The chain uses TRBV30 and TRBJ1-5; D unclear. The CDR3 consists of 12 residues. V dropped 1 base and J dropped 6 bases, with 7 bases sitting between them. Germline loops: CDR1 GTSNPN, CDR2 SVGIG (reference sequence). The CDR3, as DNA: TGTGCCTGGAGTGACCAAGGTCAGCCCCAGCATTTT. Amino acid sequence: CAWSDQGQPQHF.

At least ten counts were recorded for this clonotype. The genes are TRBV10-3 and TRBJ2-5; TRBD1 matches 8 bases. Per the germline V gene, CDR1 is ENHRY and CDR2 is SYGVKD. V lost 0 bases and J lost 5; bases outside the gene matches: 8. The CDR3 extends over 16 amino acids. The CDR3 sequence: CAISESAARGRETQYF. CDR3 bases: TGTGCCATCAGTGAGTCTGCGGCCAGGGGGCGTGAGACCCAGTACTTC.

This clonotype was picked up many times. This sequence joins TRBV20-1 and TRBJ2-5, with D possibly matching TRBD2 (6 bases). The ends were cut back, 4 bases at V and 6 bases at J, with 12 bases in the middle. This CDR3 is 12 amino acids long. Germline V gene data show CDR1 as DFQATT and CDR2 as SNEGSKA (reference sequence). CDR3 loop: CSAKASVKTQYF. The DNA of the CDR3 is TGCAGTGCTAAGGCTAGCGTGAAGACCCAGTACTTC.

The V gene is TRBV11-2, the J gene TRBJ1-4; D uncertain. The CDR3 loop spans 15 amino acids. The V end was cut by 3 bases, the J end by 6 bases, with 14 bases between. The germline CDR1 and CDR2 sequences are SGHAT and FQNNGV. In DNA, the CDR3 is TGTGCCAGCAGCTTTTTTGGCGGGGAGGATGAAAAACTGTTTTTT. Its protein is CASSFFGGEDEKLFF.

This clonotype appeared a few times. The chain joins TRBV9 to TRBJ2-1; D call uncertain. Per the germline V gene, CDR1 is SGDLS and CDR2 is YYNGEE. CDR3 size: 13 residues. Trimming cost V 0 bases and J 6 bases, with 7 bases left between them. The CDR3 loop is CASSVVGINEQFF. In nucleotides, the CDR3 is TGTGCCAGCAGCGTAGTGGGGATCAATGAGCAGTTCTTC.

This clonotype was observed at least ten times. CDR3 in amino acids: CASSLEQGYGYTF. The CDR3, as DNA: TGTGCCAGCAGTTTAGAGCAGGGCTATGGCTACACCTTC. The genes are TRBV12-3 or TRBV12-4 and TRBJ1-2, with TRBD1 as a possible D gene (5 bases). The CDR3 runs to 13 residues. V lost 1 base and J lost 4, with 7 bases in between.

The sample holds a few counts of this clonotype. A much larger clonotype is one base distant, so this may be a read error. V usage is TRBV7-9 and J usage is TRBJ2-5; no clear D gene. The CDR3 is 10 residues long. The germline V gene has CDR1 SEHNR and CDR2 FQNEAQ (reference sequence). V dropped 4 bases and J dropped 5 bases, with 2 bases sitting between them. CDR3 bases: TGTGCCAGCAGCTGGGAGACCCAGTACTTC. Amino acid sequence: CASSWETQYF.

There are many counts of this clonotype. The chain uses TRBV12-3 or TRBV12-4 and TRBJ1-2; unclear D gene. The CDR3 covers 12 residues. V lost 3 bases and J lost 3, with 5 bases in between. CDR3 amino acids: CASSFSDYGYTF. CDR3 in DNA: TGTGCCAGCAGTTTCTCTGACTATGGCTACACCTTC.

This chain links TRBV7-3 with TRBJ2-3; a possible D gene is TRBD1 (6 bases). This CDR3 contains 16 residues. V gave up 1 base and J gave up 1 base, with 12 bases separating them. CDR1 and CDR2 (germline): SGHTA, FQGTGA. The CDR3 coding sequence is TGTGCCAGCAGCTTAATGGGACACCAACGCACAGATACGCAGTATTTT. As protein: CASSLMGHQRTDTQYF.

This chain connects TRBV6-5 to TRBJ2-1; TRBD2 matches 10 bases. The trim removed 4 bases at V and 7 bases at J, leaving 1 base unmatched. Germline V gene data show CDR1 as MNHEY and CDR2 as SVGAGI. The CDR3 spans 13 residues. CDR3 nucleotide sequence: TGTGCCAGCAGTTGGACTAGCGGAAATGAGCAGTTCTTC. Its protein is CASSWTSGNEQFF.

This clonotype was seen at least ten times. This chain joins TRBV3-1 and TRBJ2-1; TRBD2 matches 10 bases. The CDR3 loop spans 17 amino acids. Trimming cost V 0 bases and J 12 bases; bases outside gene matches: 14. Germline CDR1 is LGHDT and CDR2 is YNNKEL (reference sequence). CDR3 nucleotides: TGTGCCAGCAGCCAAGATAGCGGTCGGGGACTAGCGTCAGCGCAGTTCTTC. Amino acid sequence: CASSQDSGRGLASAQFF.